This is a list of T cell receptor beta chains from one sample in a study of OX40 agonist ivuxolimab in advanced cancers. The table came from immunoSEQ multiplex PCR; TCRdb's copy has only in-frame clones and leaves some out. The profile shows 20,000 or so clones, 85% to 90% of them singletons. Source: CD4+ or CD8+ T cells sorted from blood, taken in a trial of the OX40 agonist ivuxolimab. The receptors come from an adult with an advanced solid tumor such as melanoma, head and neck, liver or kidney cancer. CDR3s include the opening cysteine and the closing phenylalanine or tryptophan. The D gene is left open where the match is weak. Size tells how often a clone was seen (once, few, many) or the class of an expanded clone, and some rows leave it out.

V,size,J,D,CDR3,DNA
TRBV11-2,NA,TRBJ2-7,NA,CASSFPWGSSYEQYF,TGTGCCAGCAGCTTCCCATGGGGCAGCTCCTACGAGCAGTACTTC
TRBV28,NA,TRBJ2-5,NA,CASSSGHKETQYF,TGTGCCAGCAGTTCCGGGCACAAAGAGACCCAGTACTTC
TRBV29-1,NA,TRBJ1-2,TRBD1,CSVTGTGAGYTF,TGCAGCGTAACCGGGACAGGGGCTGGCTACACCTTC
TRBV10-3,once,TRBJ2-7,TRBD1,CAISDAGTGNEQYF,TGTGCCATCAGTGATGCCGGGACAGGGAACGAGCAGTACTTC
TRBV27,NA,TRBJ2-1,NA,CASSSGGSYNEQFF,TGTGCCAGCAGTTCCGGGGGCTCCTACAATGAGCAGTTCTTC
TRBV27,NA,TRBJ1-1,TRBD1,CASSFLTGPSMNTEAFF,TGTGCCAGCAGTTTCCTGACAGGGCCCAGTATGAACACTGAAGCTTTCTTT
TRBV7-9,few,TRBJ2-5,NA,CASSGPGFQETQYF,TGTGCCAGCAGCGGGCCGGGCTTCCAAGAGACCCAGTACTTC
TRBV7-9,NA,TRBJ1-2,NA,CASSLVGQINYGYTF,TGTGCCAGCAGCTTGGTCGGACAGATCAACTATGGCTACACCTTC
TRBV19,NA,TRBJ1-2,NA,CASSPLRDNNYGYTF,TGTGCCAGTAGTCCCCTCCGGGACAATAACTATGGCTACACCTTC
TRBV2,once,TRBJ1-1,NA,CASSVTEAFF,TGTGCCAGCAGTGTCACCGAAGCTTTCTTT
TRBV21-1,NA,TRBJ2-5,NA,CASSVGDPQETQYF,TGTGCCAGCAGCGTCGGGGACCCTCAAGAGACCCAGTACTTC
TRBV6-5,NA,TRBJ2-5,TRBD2,CASSYGLAGSEETQYF,TGTGCCAGCAGTTACGGCCTAGCGGGGAGCGAAGAGACCCAGTACTTC
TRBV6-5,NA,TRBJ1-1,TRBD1,CASTYTTGSGNTEAFF,TGTGCCAGCACTTATACGACAGGGTCGGGGAACACTGAAGCTTTCTTT
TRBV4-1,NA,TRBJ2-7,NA,CASSQVQGNYEQYF,TGCGCCAGCAGCCAAGTTCAGGGGAACTACGAGCAGTACTTC
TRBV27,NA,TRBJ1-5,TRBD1,CASRRDSANQPQHF,TGTGCCAGCAGGCGGGACAGTGCGAATCAGCCCCAGCATTTT
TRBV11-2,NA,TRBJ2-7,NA,CASTYTGNRDEQYF,TGTGCCAGCACCTATACAGGGAACCGCGACGAGCAGTACTTC
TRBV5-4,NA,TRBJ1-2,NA,CASSLEQTVNYGYTF,TGTGCCAGCAGCTTGGAGCAGACAGTGAACTATGGCTACACCTTC
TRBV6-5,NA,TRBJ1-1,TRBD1,CASSPGTGGFTEAFF,TGTGCCAGCAGTCCCGGGACAGGGGGGTTTACTGAAGCTTTCTTT
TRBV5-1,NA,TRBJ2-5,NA,CASSLVGDGETQYF,TGCGCCAGCAGCTTGGTAGGGGATGGGGAGACCCAGTACTTC
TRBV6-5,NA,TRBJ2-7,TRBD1,CAVDRGDEQYF,TGTGCCGTGGACAGGGGTGACGAGCAGTACTTC
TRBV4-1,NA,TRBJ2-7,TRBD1,CASSQASDRGSSYEQYF,TGCGCCAGCAGCCAAGCAAGCGACAGGGGGAGCTCCTACGAGCAGTACTTC
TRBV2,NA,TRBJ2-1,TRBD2,CASSGLAGSYNEQFF,TGTGCCAGCAGTGGTCTAGCGGGGTCCTACAATGAGCAGTTCTTC
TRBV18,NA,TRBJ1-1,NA,CASSPGTLMNTEAFF,TGTGCCAGCTCACCTGGAACGCTTATGAACACTGAAGCTTTCTTT
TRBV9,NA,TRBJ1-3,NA,CASSVEGREPTAVSGNTIYF,TGTGCCAGCAGCGTAGAAGGACGAGAACCGACCGCTGTATCAGGAAACACCATATATTTT
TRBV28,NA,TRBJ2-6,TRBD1,CASSDRDFLSGANVLTF,TGTGCCAGCAGTGACAGGGATTTTCTCTCTGGGGCCAACGTCCTGACTTTC
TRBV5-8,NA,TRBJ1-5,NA,CASSLGTSPSEAQHF,TGTGCCAGCAGCTTAGGGACCTCTCCCTCCGAAGCCCAGCATTTT
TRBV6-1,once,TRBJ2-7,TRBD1,CASSEPTGGTIRYEQYF,TGTGCCAGCAGTGAACCGACAGGGGGTACAATTCGGTACGAGCAGTACTTC
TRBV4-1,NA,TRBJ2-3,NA,CASSQDAPPTTTDTQYF,TGCGCCAGCAGCCAAGATGCCCCCCCTACGACCACAGATACGCAGTATTTT
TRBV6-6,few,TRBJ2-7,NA,CASSYSGGGYEQYF,TGTGCCAGCAGTTACTCGGGGGGCGGTTACGAGCAGTACTTC
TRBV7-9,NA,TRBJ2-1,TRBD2,CASSSISGIAGGPYNEQFF,TGTGCCAGCAGCTCAATTTCGGGAATAGCGGGGGGGCCGTACAATGAGCAGTTCTTC
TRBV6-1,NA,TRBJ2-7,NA,CASSEARDGAFYEQYF,TGTGCCAGCAGTGAAGCTCGGGACGGAGCCTTCTACGAGCAGTACTTC
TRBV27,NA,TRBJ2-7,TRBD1,CASSRDRVPYEQYF,TGTGCCAGCAGCCGGGACAGGGTGCCCTACGAGCAGTACTTC
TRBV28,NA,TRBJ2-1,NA,CASSEQGFLQFF,TGTGCCAGCAGTGAACAGGGATTTTTGCAGTTCTTC
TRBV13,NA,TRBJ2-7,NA,CASSPFRSYEQYF,TGTGCCAGCAGCCCCTTCCGTTCCTACGAGCAGTACTTC
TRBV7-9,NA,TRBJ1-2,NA,CASTNQPDYGYTF,TGTGCCAGCACTAATCAGCCTGACTATGGCTACACCTTC
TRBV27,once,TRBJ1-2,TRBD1,CASSPGTGDNTF,TGTGCCAGCAGCCCCGGGACAGGGGACAACACCTTC
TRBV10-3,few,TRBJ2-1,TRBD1,CATRGQSHEQFF,TGTGCCACCAGGGGACAGTCCCATGAGCAGTTCTTC
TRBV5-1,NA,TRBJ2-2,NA,CASSPPEGGELFF,TGCGCCAGCAGCCCTCCCGAGGGCGGGGAGCTGTTTTTT
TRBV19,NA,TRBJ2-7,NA,CASSIGAEEQYF,TGTGCCAGTAGTATTGGGGCGGAGGAGCAGTACTTC
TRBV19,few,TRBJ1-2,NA,CASSMVHGTLYGYTF,TGTGCCAGTAGTATGGTGCATGGGACACTGTATGGCTACACCTTC
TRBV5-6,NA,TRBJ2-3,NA,CASRTRSDTQYF,TGTGCCAGCAGAACCCGATCGGATACGCAGTATTTT
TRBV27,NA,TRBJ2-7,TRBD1,CASSFRDRIYEQYF,TGTGCCAGCAGTTTCCGGGACAGGATCTACGAGCAGTACTTC
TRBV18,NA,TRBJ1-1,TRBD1,CASCEDAGTGGWYTEAFF,TGTGCCAGCTGTGAGGACGCCGGGACAGGGGGCTGGTATACTGAAGCTTTCTTT
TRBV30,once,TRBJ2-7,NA,CACTGRSREQYF,TGTGCCTGTACAGGGAGGTCTAGGGAGCAGTACTTC
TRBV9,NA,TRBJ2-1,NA,CASSVGRGSTYNEQFF,TGTGCCAGCAGCGTAGGACGGGGCAGCACATACAATGAGCAGTTCTTC
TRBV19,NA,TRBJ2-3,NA,CASSKEGLGTDTQYF,TGTGCCAGTAGTAAAGAAGGTCTCGGCACAGATACGCAGTATTTT
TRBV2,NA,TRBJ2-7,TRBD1,CASSQGYRDRVYEQYF,TGTGCCAGCAGTCAAGGTTACCGGGACAGGGTCTACGAGCAGTACTTC
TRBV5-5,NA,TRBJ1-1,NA,CASRNRDITNTEAFF,TGTGCCAGCAGAAACCGGGACATTACGAACACTGAAGCTTTCTTT
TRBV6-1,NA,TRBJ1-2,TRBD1,CASSWTGLGYTF,TGTGCCAGCAGCTGGACAGGGCTCGGCTACACCTTC